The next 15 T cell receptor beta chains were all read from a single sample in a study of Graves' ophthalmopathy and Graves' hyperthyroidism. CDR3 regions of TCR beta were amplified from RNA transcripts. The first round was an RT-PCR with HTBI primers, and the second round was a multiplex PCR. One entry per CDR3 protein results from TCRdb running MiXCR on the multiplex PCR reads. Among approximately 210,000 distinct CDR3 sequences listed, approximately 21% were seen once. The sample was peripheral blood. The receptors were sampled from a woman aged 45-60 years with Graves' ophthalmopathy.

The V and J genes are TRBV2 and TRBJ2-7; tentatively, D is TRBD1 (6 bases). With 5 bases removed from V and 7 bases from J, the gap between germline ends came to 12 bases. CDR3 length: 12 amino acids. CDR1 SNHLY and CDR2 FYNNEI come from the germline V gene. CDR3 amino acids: CASSMTGLEQYF. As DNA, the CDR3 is TGTGCCAGCAGTATGACAGGTCTTGAGCAGTACTTC. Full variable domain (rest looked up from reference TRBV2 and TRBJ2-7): EPEVTQTPSHQVTQMGQEVILRCVPISNHLYFYWYRQILGQKVEFLVSFYNNEISEKSEIFDDQFSVERPDGSNFTLKIRSTKLEDSAMYFCASSMTGLEQYFGPGTRLTVT.

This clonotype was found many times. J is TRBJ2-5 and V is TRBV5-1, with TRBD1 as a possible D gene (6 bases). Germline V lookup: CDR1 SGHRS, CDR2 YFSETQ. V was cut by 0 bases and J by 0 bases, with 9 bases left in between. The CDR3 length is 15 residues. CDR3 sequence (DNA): TGCGCCAGCAGCTTGGATAAGGGGGACCAAGAGACCCAGTACTTC. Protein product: CASSLDKGDQETQYF.

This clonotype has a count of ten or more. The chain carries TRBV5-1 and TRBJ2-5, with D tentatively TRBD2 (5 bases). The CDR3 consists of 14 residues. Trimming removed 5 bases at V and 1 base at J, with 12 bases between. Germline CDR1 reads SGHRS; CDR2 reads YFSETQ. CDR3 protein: CASSKSGFQETQYF. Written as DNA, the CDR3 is TGCGCCAGCAGTAAATCGGGATTCCAAGAGACCCAGTACTTC.

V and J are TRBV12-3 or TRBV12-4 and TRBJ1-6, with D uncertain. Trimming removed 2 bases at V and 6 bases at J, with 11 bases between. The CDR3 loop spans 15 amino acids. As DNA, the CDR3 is TGTGCCAGCAGTTTACAAACTTCTCTTAATTCACCCCTCCACTTT. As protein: CASSLQTSLNSPLHF.

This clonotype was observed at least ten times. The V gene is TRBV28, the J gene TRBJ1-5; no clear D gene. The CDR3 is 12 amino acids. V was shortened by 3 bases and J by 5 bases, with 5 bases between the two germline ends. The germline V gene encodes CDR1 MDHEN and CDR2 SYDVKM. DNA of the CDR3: TGTGCCAGCAGTTTCATCTATCAGCCCCAGCATTTT. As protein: CASSFIYQPQHF.

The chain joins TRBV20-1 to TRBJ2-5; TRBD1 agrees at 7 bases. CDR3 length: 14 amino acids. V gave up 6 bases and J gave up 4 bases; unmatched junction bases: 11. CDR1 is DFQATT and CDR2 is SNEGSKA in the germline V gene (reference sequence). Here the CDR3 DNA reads TGCAGTGCCCTGACTGGACAGGACTTAGAGACCCAGTACTTC. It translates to CSALTGQDLETQYF.

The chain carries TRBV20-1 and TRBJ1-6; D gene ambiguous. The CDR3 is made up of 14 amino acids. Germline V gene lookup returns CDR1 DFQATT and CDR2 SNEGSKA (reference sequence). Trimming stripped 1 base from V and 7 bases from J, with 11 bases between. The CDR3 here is CSARVDARNSPLHF. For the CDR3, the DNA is TGCAGTGCTAGAGTCGACGCCCGGAATTCACCCCTCCACTTT.

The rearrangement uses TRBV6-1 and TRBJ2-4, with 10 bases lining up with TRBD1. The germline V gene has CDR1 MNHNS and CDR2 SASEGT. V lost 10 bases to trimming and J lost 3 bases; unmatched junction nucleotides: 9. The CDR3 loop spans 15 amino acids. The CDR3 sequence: CATRQGAGGKNIQYF. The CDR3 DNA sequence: TGTGCCACCCGACAGGGGGCCGGGGGCAAAAACATTCAGTACTTC.

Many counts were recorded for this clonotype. The CDR3 coding sequence is TGTGCCAGTAGAAGAAGCGGAGTACTTTCGAACACCGGGGAGCTGTTTTTT. This encodes CASRRSGVLSNTGELFF. The gene calls are TRBV19 and TRBJ2-2; perhaps TRBD2 as D (5 bases). The CDR3 extends over 17 amino acids. Trimming removed 6 bases at V and 0 bases at J, with 17 bases between. Germline V CDR1 and CDR2: LNHDA, SQIVND (reference sequence).

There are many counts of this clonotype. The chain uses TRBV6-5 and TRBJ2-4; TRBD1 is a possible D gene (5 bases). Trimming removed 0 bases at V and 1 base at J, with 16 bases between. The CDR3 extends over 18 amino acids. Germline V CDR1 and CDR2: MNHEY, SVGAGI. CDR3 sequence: CASSYSRRVVSAKNIQYF. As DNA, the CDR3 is TGTGCCAGCAGTTACTCGCGCAGGGTGGTGTCGGCCAAAAACATTCAGTACTTC.

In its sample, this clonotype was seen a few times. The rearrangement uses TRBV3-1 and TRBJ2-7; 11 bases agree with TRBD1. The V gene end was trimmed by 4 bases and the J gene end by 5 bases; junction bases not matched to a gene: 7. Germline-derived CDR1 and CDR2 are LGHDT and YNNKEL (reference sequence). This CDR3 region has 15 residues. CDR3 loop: CASSPPGTGGNEQYF. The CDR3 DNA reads TGTGCCAGCAGCCCACCCGGGACAGGGGGAAACGAGCAGTACTTC.

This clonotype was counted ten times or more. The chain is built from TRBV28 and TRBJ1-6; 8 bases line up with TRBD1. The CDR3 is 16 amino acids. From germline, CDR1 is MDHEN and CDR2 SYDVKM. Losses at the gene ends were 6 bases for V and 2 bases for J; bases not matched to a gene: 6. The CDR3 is CASSPGGAAYNSPLHF. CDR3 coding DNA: TGTGCCAGCAGCCCAGGGGGCGCGGCCTATAATTCACCCCTCCACTTT.

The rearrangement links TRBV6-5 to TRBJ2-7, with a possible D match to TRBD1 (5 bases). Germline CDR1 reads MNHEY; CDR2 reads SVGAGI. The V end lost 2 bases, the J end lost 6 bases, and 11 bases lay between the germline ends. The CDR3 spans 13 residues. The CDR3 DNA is TGTGCCAGCAGTTACAGGGGTATGGGCGAGCAGTACTTC. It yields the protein CASSYRGMGEQYF.

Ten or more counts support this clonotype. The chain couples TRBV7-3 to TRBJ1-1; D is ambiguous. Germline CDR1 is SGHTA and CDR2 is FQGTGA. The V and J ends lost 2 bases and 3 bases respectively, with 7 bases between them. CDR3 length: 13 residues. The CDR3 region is CASSLGVYTEAFF. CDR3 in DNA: TGTGCCAGCAGCTTAGGTGTTTACACTGAAGCTTTCTTT.

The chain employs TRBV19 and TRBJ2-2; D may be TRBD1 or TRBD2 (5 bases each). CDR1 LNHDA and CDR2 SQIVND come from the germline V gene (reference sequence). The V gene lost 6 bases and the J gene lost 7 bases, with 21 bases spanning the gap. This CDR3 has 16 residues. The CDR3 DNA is TGTGCCAGTAGGGACCCTCCGGGGCGGTGGCGCGGGGAGCTGTTTTTT. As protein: CASRDPPGRWRGELFF.